A selection of T cell receptor beta chains follows, all from one sample in a study of blood T cell repertoires in COVID-19. Assay: immunoSEQ multiplex PCR; the TCRdb copy retains only in-frame clones and omits some. The table has about 72,000 clones, approximately 86% seen once. Sequencing used peripheral blood. The receptors here all came from an older woman with acute or convalescent COVID-19. The CDR3 runs from the conserved cysteine through the conserved F or W. A D gene is named only where the DNA matches it firmly. Clone size is shown for a subset of rows, as once, few, many or a class of expanded clone.

NA | TRBD2 | TRBJ2-7 | TRBV7-2 | CASSLVGLGSYEQYF | TGTGCCAGCAGCTTAGTTGGACTAGGTAGCTACGAGCAGTACTTC
NA | NA | TRBJ2-3 | TRBV5-4 | CASSHASDVRSTDTQYF | TGTGCCAGCAGCCATGCCAGCGACGTTAGGAGCACAGATACGCAGTATTTT
NA | TRBD1 | TRBJ2-7 | TRBV6-5 | CASTEGTGAENEYF | TGTGCCAGCACCGAGGGGACAGGGGCCGAAAACGAGTACTTC
NA | TRBD2 | TRBJ2-4 | TRBV18 | CASSPPGLAVTLAKNIQYF | TGTGCCAGCTCACCACCGGGACTAGCGGTAACCCTAGCCAAAAACATTCAGTACTTC
NA | NA | TRBJ2-1 | TRBV6-5 | CASRSGRGYNEQFF | TGTGCCAGCCGAAGTGGACGGGGCTACAATGAGCAGTTCTTC
NA | NA | TRBJ2-5 | TRBV6-1 | CASSEGRGRVGRETQYF | TGTGCCAGCAGTGAAGGGAGGGGCAGGGTCGGAAGAGAGACCCAGTACTTC
NA | TRBD1 | TRBJ2-7 | TRBV7-9 | CASSLWGRGPYEQYF | TGTGCCAGCAGCTTATGGGGCAGGGGGCCCTACGAGCAGTACTTC
once | NA | TRBJ2-2 | TRBV5-1 | CASSSGWQNTGELFF | TGCGCCAGCAGCTCGGGGTGGCAAAACACCGGGGAGCTGTTTTTT
NA | NA | TRBJ2-2 | TRBV5-1 | CASSVRENTGELFF | TGCGCCAGCAGTGTCCGGGAGAACACCGGGGAGCTGTTTTTT
NA | TRBD2 | TRBJ2-3 | TRBV5-4 | CASLNRLAGEKTSTDTQYF | TGTGCCAGCCTAAACCGACTAGCGGGGGAAAAAACTAGCACAGATACGCAGTATTTT
NA | NA | TRBJ1-2 | TRBV6-1 | CASSERRSNYGYTF | TGTGCCAGCAGTGAACGGAGGAGTAACTATGGCTACACCTTC
NA | NA | TRBJ2-5 | TRBV11-1 | CASSLLQGRGTQYF | TGTGCCAGCAGCTTACTACAGGGACGAGGGACCCAGTACTTC
NA | TRBD2 | TRBJ2-3 | TRBV19 | CASSTVGGGWTDTQYF | TGTGCCAGTAGTACCGTCGGGGGGGGCTGGACAGATACGCAGTATTTT
NA | NA | TRBJ2-3 | TRBV27 | CASSFYRRTDTQYF | TGTGCCAGCAGTTTCTACCGCCGGACAGATACGCAGTATTTT
NA | TRBD1 | TRBJ2-2 | TRBV3-1/TRBV3-2 | CASSHEFGQGQLFF | TGTGCCAGCAGCCATGAATTCGGACAGGGGCAACTGTTTTTT
once | NA | TRBJ2-3 | TRBV5-4 | CASSLWVGGETDTQYF | TGTGCCAGCAGCTTGTGGGTGGGGGGAGAGACAGATACGCAGTATTTT
NA | NA | TRBJ1-1 | TRBV4-2 | CASSQDSGRTEAFF | TGTGCCAGCAGCCAAGACTCCGGTCGTACTGAAGCTTTCTTT
NA | TRBD1 | TRBJ2-3 | TRBV24-1 | CARRDSLRCTDTQYF | TGTGCCAGACGGGACAGCCTAAGGTGCACAGATACGCAGTATTTT
NA | TRBD1 | TRBJ1-2 | TRBV4-1 | CASSQGDRGRSGYTF | TGCGCCAGCAGCCAAGGCGACAGGGGGCGAAGTGGCTACACCTTC
NA | NA | TRBJ2-7 | TRBV5-6 | CASSFQGRGHEQYF | TGTGCCAGCAGCTTTCAGGGAAGGGGCCACGAGCAGTACTTC
few | NA | TRBJ1-2 | TRBV7-6 | CASSLEERYGYTF | TGTGCCAGCAGCCTAGAAGAACGGTATGGCTACACCTTC
few | TRBD1 | TRBJ1-4 | TRBV2 | CASSGRQGMDEKLFF | TGTGCCAGCAGTGGTCGACAGGGGATGGACGAAAAACTGTTTTTT
NA | TRBD1 | TRBJ2-7 | TRBV7-9 | CASSVIGTGMGEQYF | TGTGCCAGCAGCGTTATAGGGACAGGCATGGGCGAGCAGTACTTC
NA | NA | TRBJ1-6 | TRBV1 | CTSSSFNSPLHF | TGCACCAGCAGCTCATTTAATTCACCCCTCCACTTT
NA | NA | TRBJ2-5 | TRBV27 | CASSLSDTQETQYF | TGTGCCAGCAGTTTAAGTGACACCCAAGAGACCCAGTACTTC
NA | NA | TRBJ1-1 | TRBV4-2 | CASSQDRGNTEAFF | TGTGCCAGCAGCCAAGACAGGGGAAACACTGAAGCTTTCTTT
NA | TRBD1 | TRBJ1-2 | TRBV5-1 | CASSLTGGFDHGYTF | TGCGCCAGCAGCCTCACAGGGGGCTTCGACCATGGCTACACCTTC
NA | TRBD2 | TRBJ2-5 | TRBV5-1 | CASSLGLAGGETQYF | TGCGCCAGCAGCTTGGGACTAGCGGGTGGAGAGACCCAGTACTTC
NA | NA | TRBJ2-5 | TRBV20-1 | CSMLYWETQYF | TGCAGTATGCTTTACTGGGAGACCCAGTACTTC